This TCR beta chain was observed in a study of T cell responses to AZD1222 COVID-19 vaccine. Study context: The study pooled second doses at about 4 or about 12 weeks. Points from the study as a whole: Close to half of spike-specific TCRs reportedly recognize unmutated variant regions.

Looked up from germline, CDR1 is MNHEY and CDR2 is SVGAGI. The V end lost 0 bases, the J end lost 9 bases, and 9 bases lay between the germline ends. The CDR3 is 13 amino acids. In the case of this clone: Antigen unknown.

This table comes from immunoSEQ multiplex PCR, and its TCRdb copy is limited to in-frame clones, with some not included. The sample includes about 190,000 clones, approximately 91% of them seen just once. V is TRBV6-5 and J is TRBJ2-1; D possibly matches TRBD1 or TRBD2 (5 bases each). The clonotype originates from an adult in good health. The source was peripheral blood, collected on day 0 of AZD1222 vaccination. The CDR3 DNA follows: TGTGCCAGCAGTTACTCGATGAGGGGTGAGCAGTTCTTC. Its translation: CASSYSMRGEQFF.